One sample yielded the 13 T cell receptor beta chains listed below, sequenced in a study of blood T cell repertoires in COVID-19. Here immunoSEQ multiplex PCR was the method, and the copy in TCRdb shows in-frame clones only, minus some. The sample has about 87,000 clones; more than 70% are singletons. Sequenced input: peripheral blood. Receptors originate from a human donor with acute or convalescent COVID-19. The donor label of this sample is uncertain.

A few counts support this clone. An end of the junction does not agree with germline; a read error may underlie this. The chain links TRBV3-1 (or the pseudogene TRBV3-2) to TRBJ2-3, with D possibly TRBD2 on 7 matching bases. The length of the CDR3 is 15 residues. From germline, CDR1 is LGHDT and CDR2 YNNKEL (reference sequence). The chain's CDR3 is CASRPGGRKSETQYF. The DNA for the CDR3 is TGTGCCAGCAGGCCGGGGGGCCGTAAGTCAGAGACGCAGTATTTT.

The CDR3 region is CAITASGAWTEAFF. The CDR3 coding sequence is TGTGCCATCACTGCATCAGGGGCTTGGACTGAAGCTTTCTTT. V usage is TRBV10-3 and J usage is TRBJ1-1, with D possibly being TRBD1 (6 bases). The length of the CDR3 is 14 residues. Looked up from germline, CDR1 is ENHRY and CDR2 is SYGVKD. V lost 7 bases and J lost 5, with 17 bases in between.

The table lists this clone with a count of one. The V call is TRBV23-1, the J call TRBJ1-5; 9 bases are a match to TRBD1. TRBV23-1 is an open reading frame, and its role is uncertain. The CDR3 is 20 amino acids. After removal of 3 bases from V and 0 bases from J, the junction contained 15 bases not matched to a gene. The CDR3 DNA reads TGCGCCAGCAGTCAGTCCAACCGGGACAGGGATGTCTATAGCAATCAGCCCCAGCATTTT. It translates to CASSQSNRDRDVYSNQPQHF.

The chain uses TRBV28 and TRBJ2-5, with 11 bases that match TRBD2. CDR3 length: 15 amino acids. From germline, CDR1 is MDHEN and CDR2 SYDVKM. The J segment lost 3 bases and the V segment lost 5 bases, leaving 5 bases of the junction unmatched. The CDR3 reads CASSHLAGGKETQYF. The CDR3 DNA is TGTGCCAGCAGTCATTTAGCGGGGGGGAAAGAGACCCAGTACTTC.

Ten or more counts support this clone. The V call is TRBV7-9, the J call TRBJ1-6, with 10 bases that match TRBD1. The germline gives CDR1 SEHNR, CDR2 FQNEAQ (reference sequence). The CDR3 runs 15 residues. V was clipped by 4 bases and J by 9 bases; unmatched bases: 6. CDR3 coding DNA: TGTGCCAGCAGCTCCGGACAGGGGGTAGGTTCACCCCTCCACTTT. Protein sequence: CASSSGQGVGSPLHF.

The chain employs TRBV5-1 and TRBJ1-6; D uncertain. CDR1 is SGHRS, CDR2 YFSETQ, per germline. The CDR3 consists of 17 residues. V lost 0 bases, J lost 0 bases, and 10 bases lay in between. The CDR3 nucleotides read TGCGCCAGCAGCTTGGAACCCACCAGCTCCTATAATTCACCCCTCCACTTT. It encodes CASSLEPTSSYNSPLHF.

The chain is built from TRBV6-5 and TRBJ2-1; TRBD1 matches 12 bases. Per germline, CDR1 MNHEY and CDR2 SVGAGI. This CDR3 has 16 residues. Losses at the gene ends were 1 base for V and 7 bases for J; bases not matched to a gene: 5. The CDR3 DNA reads as TGTGCCAGCAGTTACTGGGACAGGGGGCGCCTGAATGAGCAGTTCTTC. Translation: CASSYWDRGRLNEQFF.

The rearrangement links TRBV15 to TRBJ2-7; a weak D match, TRBD1 (6 bases). This CDR3 contains 14 residues. Germline values: CDR1 LNHNV, CDR2 YYDKDF (reference sequence). V lost 1 base to trimming and J lost 3 bases, with 10 bases between them. CDR3 protein: CATSRGDTYYEQYF. The CDR3 bases are TGTGCCACCAGCAGAGGGGACACTTACTACGAGCAGTACTTC.

V usage is TRBV15 and J usage is TRBJ1-1, with 9 bases fitting TRBD1. With 6 bases clipped from V and 1 base from J, the junction kept 6 bases outside the gene matches. This CDR3 is 15 amino acids long. Germline V gives CDR1 LNHNV, CDR2 YYDKDF (reference sequence). In nucleotides, the CDR3 is TGTGCCACCAGACCTCGGACAGGGGAGAACACTGAAGCTTTCTTT. Its protein is CATRPRTGENTEAFF.

This chain links TRBV27 with TRBJ2-7, with D possibly being TRBD1 (6 bases). With 6 bases removed from V and 2 bases from J, the gap between germline ends came to 17 bases. This CDR3 spans 15 amino acids. The V gene's germline CDR1 is MNHEY and CDR2 SMNVEV (reference sequence). CDR3 nucleotide sequence: TGTGCCAGCAGCCTTCAGGGACACCGAGCCTACGAGCAGTACTTC. It codes for CASSLQGHRAYEQYF.

The count of this clone is one. V is TRBV12-3 or TRBV12-4 and J is TRBJ2-5; D remains unclear. This CDR3 is 11 amino acids long. The V end lost 3 bases, the J end lost 4 bases, and 3 bases lay between the germline ends. This CDR3 is CASSFRETQYF. The CDR3 nucleotides are TGTGCCAGCAGTTTCAGAGAGACCCAGTACTTC.

This chain links TRBV6-6 with TRBJ1-1; unclear D gene. CDR1 MNHNY and CDR2 SVGAGI come from the germline V gene (reference sequence). The CDR3 covers 13 residues. V lost 5 bases and J lost 6, with 13 bases in between. This CDR3 is CASSSAQAAEAFF. Here the CDR3 DNA reads TGTGCCAGCAGTAGTGCCCAGGCCGCTGAAGCTTTCTTT.

This clone was counted a single time. The chain combines TRBV18 with TRBJ2-3; TRBD2 aligns across 14 bases. Germline CDR1 reads KGHSH; CDR2 reads LQKENI. CDR3 size: 16 residues. V dropped 0 bases and J dropped 4; count of bases not matched to a gene: 0. DNA of the CDR3: TGTGCCAGCTCACCACCGGGACTAGCGGGGGCAGATACGCAGTATTTT. Its translation is CASSPPGLAGADTQYF.